This record covers a single TCR beta chain. Trimming took 6 bases from V and 4 from J; bases not matched to a gene: 4. Germline CDR1 is MNHEY and CDR2 is SMNVEV (reference sequence). This CDR3 comprises 13 residues. The data were produced by immunoSEQ multiplex PCR, yet TCRdb's version contains in-frame clones alone and is incomplete. The data contain some 110,000 clones, about 92% of them singletons. The source of the sample is a study of T cell responses to AZD1222 COVID-19 vaccine. Sequencing used peripheral blood, obtained on day 0 of AZD1222 vaccination. V gene TRBV27 combines with J gene TRBJ1-2, with TRBD1 identical over 8 bases. This TCR was recovered from an adult in good health. This CDR3 is CASSFDRGYGYTF. CDR3 DNA: TGTGCCAGCAGCTTCGACAGGGGCTATGGCTACACCTTC.